Listed below are T cell receptor beta chains from one sample, sequenced in a study of PD-1 blockade in classical Hodgkin lymphoma. Assay used: immunoSEQ multiplex PCR; TCRdb lists only in-frame clones, some missing. The data contain about 40,000 clones, over 70% of them singletons. Specimen: peripheral blood mononuclear cells (PBMCs), collected at baseline. Source of these receptors: a human donor with classical Hodgkin lymphoma. The CDR3 runs from the conserved cysteine through the conserved F or W. Each record gives: V gene, D gene, clone size, J gene, CDR3 protein, CDR3 DNA. D genes are given only for firm matches. Some rows mark clone size as missing; the rest say once, few, many or name a class of expanded clone.

V gene: TRBV6-6; D gene: TRBD1; clone size: -; J gene: TRBJ1-5; CDR3 protein: CASSYRGLGSQPQHF; CDR3 DNA: TGTGCCAGCAGTTACAGGGGGCTTGGGAGTCAGCCCCAGCATTTT
V gene: TRBV5-1; D gene: TRBD1; clone size: -; J gene: TRBJ2-2; CDR3 protein: CASSLAYRGPAQGTGELFF; CDR3 DNA: TGCGCCAGCAGCTTGGCCTACAGGGGGCCTGCTCAGGGCACCGGGGAGCTGTTTTTT
V gene: TRBV11-1; D gene: -; clone size: -; J gene: TRBJ2-2; CDR3 protein: CASSSRTIRTGELFF; CDR3 DNA: TGTGCCAGCAGCTCCCGGACTATTAGAACCGGGGAGCTGTTTTTT
V gene: TRBV4-1; D gene: -; clone size: once; J gene: TRBJ2-1; CDR3 protein: CASSQATPLYNEQFF; CDR3 DNA: TGCGCCAGCAGCCAAGCGACACCCCTTTACAATGAGCAGTTCTTC
V gene: TRBV6-6; D gene: TRBD1; clone size: -; J gene: TRBJ2-7; CDR3 protein: CASSRDRGLNEQYF; CDR3 DNA: TGTGCCAGCAGTCGGGACAGGGGTTTGAACGAGCAGTACTTC
V gene: TRBV28; D gene: -; clone size: -; J gene: TRBJ2-7; CDR3 protein: CASSETGTWVSEQYF; CDR3 DNA: TGTGCCAGCAGTGAAACCGGGACATGGGTAAGCGAGCAGTACTTC
V gene: TRBV11-2; D gene: -; clone size: -; J gene: TRBJ1-1; CDR3 protein: CASSSDRNTEAFF; CDR3 DNA: TGTGCCAGCAGCTCGGACCGGAACACTGAAGCTTTCTTT
V gene: TRBV29-1; D gene: TRBD1; clone size: -; J gene: TRBJ1-2; CDR3 protein: CSVGGTGDGGYTF; CDR3 DNA: TGCAGCGTGGGGGGGACAGGCGACGGAGGCTACACCTTC
V gene: TRBV6-1; D gene: -; clone size: -; J gene: TRBJ2-6; CDR3 protein: CASSEVGQYPPSGANVLTF; CDR3 DNA: TGTGCCAGCAGTGAAGTGGGGCAGTACCCTCCCTCTGGGGCCAACGTCCTGACTTTC
V gene: TRBV7-6; D gene: TRBD1; clone size: once; J gene: TRBJ1-1; CDR3 protein: CASSGTGTENTEAFF; CDR3 DNA: TGTGCCAGCAGCGGAACCGGGACAGAGAACACTGAAGCTTTCTTT
V gene: TRBV28; D gene: -; clone size: -; J gene: TRBJ2-1; CDR3 protein: CASHGPGAVNNEQFF; CDR3 DNA: TGTGCCAGCCATGGACCCGGAGCGGTTAACAATGAGCAGTTCTTC
V gene: TRBV9; D gene: TRBD1; clone size: once; J gene: TRBJ1-3; CDR3 protein: CASNRGQAGNTIYF; CDR3 DNA: TGTGCCAGCAATCGGGGACAGGCAGGAAACACCATATATTTT
V gene: TRBV19; D gene: -; clone size: -; J gene: TRBJ2-7; CDR3 protein: CASNQGGEQYF; CDR3 DNA: TGTGCCAGTAATCAGGGTGGCGAGCAGTACTTC
V gene: TRBV19; D gene: -; clone size: -; J gene: TRBJ2-7; CDR3 protein: CASSIDWGATPYEQYF; CDR3 DNA: TGTGCCAGTAGTATAGATTGGGGGGCGACCCCCTACGAGCAGTACTTC
V gene: TRBV6-5; D gene: TRBD1; clone size: -; J gene: TRBJ1-3; CDR3 protein: CASSSTGTGAGNTIYF; CDR3 DNA: TGTGCCAGCAGTTCGACCGGGACAGGAGCCGGAAACACCATATATTTT
V gene: TRBV6-6; D gene: TRBD1; clone size: -; J gene: TRBJ1-6; CDR3 protein: CASTSQGARNNSPLHF; CDR3 DNA: TGTGCCAGCACCTCACAGGGGGCGAGGAATAATTCACCCCTCCACTTT
V gene: TRBV5-1; D gene: TRBD1; clone size: few; J gene: TRBJ2-2; CDR3 protein: CASSLRQGVYTGELFF; CDR3 DNA: TGCGCCAGCAGCCTACGACAGGGGGTATACACCGGGGAGCTGTTTTTT
V gene: TRBV6-1; D gene: TRBD1; clone size: -; J gene: TRBJ1-6; CDR3 protein: CASRKDRGRTLHF; CDR3 DNA: TGTGCCAGCAGAAAAGACAGGGGAAGAACCCTCCACTTT
V gene: TRBV6-4; D gene: -; clone size: -; J gene: TRBJ1-1; CDR3 protein: CASSAGWGDTEAFF; CDR3 DNA: TGTGCCAGCAGCGCCGGGTGGGGGGACACTGAAGCTTTCTTT
V gene: TRBV7-3; D gene: TRBD1; clone size: -; J gene: TRBJ2-2; CDR3 protein: CASSLDPGQGADGTGELFF; CDR3 DNA: TGTGCCAGCAGCTTAGACCCGGGACAGGGGGCCGATGGAACCGGGGAGCTGTTTTTT
V gene: TRBV7-2; D gene: -; clone size: -; J gene: TRBJ2-1; CDR3 protein: CASSLGGISYNEQFF; CDR3 DNA: TGTGCCAGCAGCTTAGGGGGAATCTCCTACAATGAGCAGTTCTTC
V gene: TRBV5-5; D gene: TRBD1; clone size: -; J gene: TRBJ1-2; CDR3 protein: CASSLGDRGLGYTF; CDR3 DNA: TGTGCCAGCAGCTTGGGGGACAGGGGGCTCGGCTACACCTTC
V gene: TRBV6-5; D gene: TRBD1; clone size: -; J gene: TRBJ1-5; CDR3 protein: CASRDREYQPQHF; CDR3 DNA: TGTGCCAGCAGAGACAGGGAATATCAGCCCCAGCATTTT
V gene: TRBV13; D gene: TRBD2; clone size: -; J gene: TRBJ2-5; CDR3 protein: CASSRATPGLDFLEYQETQYF; CDR3 DNA: TGTGCCAGCAGCCGCGCAACCCCGGGACTAGACTTCTTAGAGTACCAAGAGACCCAGTACTTC
V gene: TRBV2; D gene: -; clone size: once; J gene: TRBJ2-7; CDR3 protein: CASSTAYEQYF; CDR3 DNA: TGTGCCAGCAGCACAGCTTACGAGCAGTACTTC
V gene: TRBV5-4; D gene: -; clone size: -; J gene: TRBJ1-2; CDR3 protein: CASSRAGGYGYTF; CDR3 DNA: TGTGCCAGCAGCCGGGCCGGAGGCTATGGCTACACCTTC
V gene: TRBV13; D gene: -; clone size: -; J gene: TRBJ2-7; CDR3 protein: CASSLEGTHYEQYF; CDR3 DNA: TGTGCCAGCAGCTTGGAGGGCACCCACTACGAGCAGTACTTC
V gene: TRBV4-3; D gene: TRBD1; clone size: -; J gene: TRBJ2-2; CDR3 protein: CASSQGLQGVRAGELFF; CDR3 DNA: TGCGCCAGCAGCCAAGGACTGCAGGGGGTAAGGGCCGGGGAGCTGTTTTTT
V gene: TRBV5-1; D gene: TRBD1; clone size: -; J gene: TRBJ2-6; CDR3 protein: CASRPGTAGANVLTF; CDR3 DNA: TGCGCCAGCAGGCCCGGGACAGCTGGGGCCAACGTCCTGACTTTC
V gene: TRBV27; D gene: -; clone size: -; J gene: TRBJ1-5; CDR3 protein: CASSLFGAGESNQPQHF; CDR3 DNA: TGTGCCAGCAGTTTATTCGGGGCAGGGGAGAGCAATCAGCCCCAGCATTTT
V gene: TRBV7-9; D gene: -; clone size: -; J gene: TRBJ2-3; CDR3 protein: CASSFTDTQYF; CDR3 DNA: TGTGCCAGCAGCTTCACAGATACGCAGTATTTT
V gene: TRBV7-9; D gene: -; clone size: -; J gene: TRBJ2-7; CDR3 protein: CASSPLWGWSYEQYF; CDR3 DNA: TGTGCCAGCAGCCCCCTATGGGGTTGGTCCTACGAGCAGTACTTC
V gene: TRBV7-7; D gene: TRBD1; clone size: once; J gene: TRBJ2-5; CDR3 protein: CASSLAGTEGETQYF; CDR3 DNA: TGTGCCAGCAGCCTAGCCGGGACAGAGGGAGAGACCCAGTACTTC
V gene: TRBV18; D gene: -; clone size: -; J gene: TRBJ2-7; CDR3 protein: CASSPPANYEQYF; CDR3 DNA: TGTGCCAGCTCACCACCCGCCAACTACGAGCAGTACTTC
V gene: TRBV10-3; D gene: -; clone size: few; J gene: TRBJ1-2; CDR3 protein: CATNFGTAANYGYTF; CDR3 DNA: TGTGCCACCAATTTCGGGACGGCAGCTAACTATGGCTACACCTTC
V gene: TRBV6-4; D gene: -; clone size: -; J gene: TRBJ2-3; CDR3 protein: CASSPRGTSTDTQYF; CDR3 DNA: TGTGCCAGCAGCCCTCGGGGGACCAGCACAGATACGCAGTATTTT
V gene: TRBV9; D gene: TRBD1; clone size: -; J gene: TRBJ2-7; CDR3 protein: CASSVTGTDYEQYF; CDR3 DNA: TGTGCCAGCAGCGTCACCGGGACAGACTACGAGCAGTACTTC
V gene: TRBV9; D gene: -; clone size: -; J gene: TRBJ2-3; CDR3 protein: CASSVGTVTSTDTQYF; CDR3 DNA: TGTGCCAGCAGCGTAGGAACTGTCACTAGCACAGATACGCAGTATTTT
V gene: TRBV7-5; D gene: -; clone size: -; J gene: TRBJ2-7; CDR3 protein: CASSLTGTGISYEQYF; CDR3 DNA: TGTGCCAGCAGTTTAACCGGGACAGGGATCTCCTACGAGCAGTACTTC
V gene: TRBV7-2; D gene: -; clone size: -; J gene: TRBJ1-1; CDR3 protein: CASSFGMNTEAFF; CDR3 DNA: TGTGCCAGCAGCTTTGGGATGAACACTGAAGCTTTCTTT
V gene: TRBV6-5; D gene: TRBD2; clone size: -; J gene: TRBJ2-7; CDR3 protein: CASSHGGEQYF; CDR3 DNA: TGTGCCAGCAGCCACGGGGGGGAGCAGTACTTC
V gene: TRBV15; D gene: -; clone size: -; J gene: TRBJ2-7; CDR3 protein: CATSRRSGLVASYEQYF; CDR3 DNA: TGTGCCACCAGCAGGAGATCAGGGTTGGTTGCCTCCTACGAGCAGTACTTC
V gene: TRBV7-3; D gene: -; clone size: -; J gene: TRBJ2-3; CDR3 protein: CASSLFDSTDTQYF; CDR3 DNA: TGTGCCAGCAGCTTATTCGATAGCACAGATACGCAGTATTTT
V gene: TRBV18; D gene: TRBD1; clone size: -; J gene: TRBJ2-6; CDR3 protein: CASSPSGGGANVLTF; CDR3 DNA: TGTGCCAGCTCACCCTCAGGGGGTGGGGCCAACGTCCTGACTTTC
V gene: TRBV19; D gene: TRBD1; clone size: -; J gene: TRBJ1-1; CDR3 protein: CASSTRQGVNTEAFF; CDR3 DNA: TGTGCCAGTAGTACCCGACAGGGGGTGAACACTGAAGCTTTCTTT
V gene: TRBV5-1; D gene: -; clone size: few; J gene: TRBJ2-7; CDR3 protein: CASSRGTAYEQYF; CDR3 DNA: TGCGCCAGCAGCCGGGGGACTGCCTACGAGCAGTACTTC
V gene: TRBV7-6; D gene: -; clone size: -; J gene: TRBJ1-6; CDR3 protein: CASSLVPQQGNSPLHF; CDR3 DNA: TGTGCCAGCAGCTTAGTGCCACAGCAGGGGAATTCACCCCTCCACTTT
V gene: TRBV10-3; D gene: -; clone size: -; J gene: TRBJ2-2; CDR3 protein: CAIRGDLNTGELFF; CDR3 DNA: TGTGCCATCAGAGGGGACTTGAACACCGGGGAGCTGTTTTTT
V gene: TRBV6-1; D gene: -; clone size: -; J gene: TRBJ1-3; CDR3 protein: CASSEGYYSGNTIYF; CDR3 DNA: TGTGCCAGCAGTGAAGGGTACTACTCTGGAAACACCATATATTTT
V gene: TRBV6-5; D gene: -; clone size: -; J gene: TRBJ1-5; CDR3 protein: CASGEGNQPQHF; CDR3 DNA: TGTGCCAGCGGCGAAGGTAATCAGCCCCAGCATTTT
V gene: TRBV27; D gene: -; clone size: -; J gene: TRBJ1-5; CDR3 protein: CASSPGRVGQPQHF; CDR3 DNA: TGTGCCAGCAGTCCCGGAAGGGTGGGTCAGCCCCAGCATTTT
V gene: TRBV5-6; D gene: TRBD1; clone size: once; J gene: TRBJ1-2; CDR3 protein: CASSLTGVHYGYTF; CDR3 DNA: TGTGCCAGCAGCTTGACAGGGGTCCACTATGGCTACACCTTC
V gene: TRBV5-1; D gene: TRBD2; clone size: once; J gene: TRBJ2-2; CDR3 protein: CASSSFVPGLATNTGELFF; CDR3 DNA: TGCGCCAGCAGCTCCTTCGTCCCGGGACTAGCCACGAACACCGGGGAGCTGTTTTTT
V gene: TRBV30; D gene: -; clone size: -; J gene: TRBJ2-1; CDR3 protein: CAWSVYRYNEQFF; CDR3 DNA: TGTGCCTGGAGTGTGTACAGGTACAATGAGCAGTTCTTC
V gene: TRBV7-9; D gene: -; clone size: -; J gene: TRBJ1-5; CDR3 protein: CASSFSPGWPQHF; CDR3 DNA: TGTGCCAGCAGCTTCAGCCCGGGGTGGCCCCAGCATTTT
V gene: TRBV7-9; D gene: -; clone size: -; J gene: TRBJ1-5; CDR3 protein: CASSGDRNQPQHF; CDR3 DNA: TGTGCCAGCAGCGGCGACAGAAATCAGCCCCAGCATTTT